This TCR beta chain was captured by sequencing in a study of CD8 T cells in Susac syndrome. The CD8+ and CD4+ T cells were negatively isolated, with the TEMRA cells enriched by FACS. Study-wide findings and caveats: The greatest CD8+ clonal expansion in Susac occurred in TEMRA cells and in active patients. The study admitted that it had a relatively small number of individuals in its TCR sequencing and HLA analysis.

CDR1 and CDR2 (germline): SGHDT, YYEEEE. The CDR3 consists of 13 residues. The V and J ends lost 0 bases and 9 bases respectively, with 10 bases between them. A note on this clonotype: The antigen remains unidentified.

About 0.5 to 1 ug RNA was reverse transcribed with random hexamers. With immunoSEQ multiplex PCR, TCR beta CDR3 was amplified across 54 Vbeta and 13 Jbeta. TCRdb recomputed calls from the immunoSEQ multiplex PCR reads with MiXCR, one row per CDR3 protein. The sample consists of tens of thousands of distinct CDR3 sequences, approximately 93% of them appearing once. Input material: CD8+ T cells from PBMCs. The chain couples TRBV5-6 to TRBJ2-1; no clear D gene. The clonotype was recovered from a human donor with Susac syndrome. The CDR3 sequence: CASSLDSFTEQFF. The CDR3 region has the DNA TGTGCCAGCAGCTTGGACAGTTTTACTGAGCAGTTCTTC. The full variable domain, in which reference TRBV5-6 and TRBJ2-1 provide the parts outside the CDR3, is DAGVTQSPTHLIKTRGQQVTLRCSPKSGHDTVSWYQQALGQGPQFIFQYYEEEERQRGNFPDRFSGHQFPNYSSELNVNALLLGDSALYLCASSLDSFTEQFFGPGTRLTVL.